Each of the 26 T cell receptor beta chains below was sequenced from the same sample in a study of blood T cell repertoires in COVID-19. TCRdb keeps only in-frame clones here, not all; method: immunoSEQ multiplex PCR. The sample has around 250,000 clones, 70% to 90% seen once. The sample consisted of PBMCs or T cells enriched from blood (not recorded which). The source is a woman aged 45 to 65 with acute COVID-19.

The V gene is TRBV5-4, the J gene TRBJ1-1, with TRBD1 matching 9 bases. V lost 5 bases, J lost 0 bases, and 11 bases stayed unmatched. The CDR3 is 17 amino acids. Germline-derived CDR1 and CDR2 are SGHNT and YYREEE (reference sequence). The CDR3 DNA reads TGTGCCAGCAGTCGACCGGGACAGGGACTAATGAACACTGAAGCTTTCTTT. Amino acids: CASSRPGQGLMNTEAFF. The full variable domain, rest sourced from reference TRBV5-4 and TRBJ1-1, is ETGVTQSPTHLIKTRGQQVTLRCSSQSGHNTVSWYQQALGQGPQFIFQYYREEENGRGNFPPRFSGLQFPNYSSELNVNALELDDSALYLCASSRPGQGLMNTEAFFGQGTRLTVV.

CDR3 coding DNA: TGTGCCAGTGGAGATAATAGCAATCAGCCCCAGCATTTT. Its protein product is CASGDNSNQPQHF. The chain links TRBV6-5 to TRBJ1-5, with D uncertain. Looked up from germline, CDR1 is MNHEY and CDR2 is SVGAGI. Trimming took off 9 bases at V and 0 bases at J, with 9 bases between the two ends. This CDR3 has 13 residues.

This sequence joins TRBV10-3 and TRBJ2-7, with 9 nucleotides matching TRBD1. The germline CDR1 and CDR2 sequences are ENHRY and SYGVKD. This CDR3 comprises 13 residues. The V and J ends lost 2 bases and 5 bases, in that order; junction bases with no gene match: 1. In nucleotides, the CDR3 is TGTGCCATCAGTGAGACAGGGGGCGACGAGCAGTACTTC. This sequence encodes CAISETGGDEQYF.

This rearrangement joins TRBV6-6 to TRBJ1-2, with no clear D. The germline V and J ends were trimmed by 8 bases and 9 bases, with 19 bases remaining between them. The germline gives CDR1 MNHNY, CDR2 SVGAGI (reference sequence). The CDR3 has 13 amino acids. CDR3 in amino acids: CASERQEAGSYTF. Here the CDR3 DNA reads TGTGCCAGCGAGCGGCAGGAGGCGGGAAGCTACACCTTC.

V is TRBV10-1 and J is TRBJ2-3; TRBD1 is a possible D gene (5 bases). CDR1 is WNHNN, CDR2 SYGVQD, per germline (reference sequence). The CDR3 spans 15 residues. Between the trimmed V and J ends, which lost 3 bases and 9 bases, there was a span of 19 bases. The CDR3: CASSEPDMGIPTQYF. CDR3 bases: TGCGCCAGCAGTGAACCGGACATGGGGATACCGACGCAGTATTTT.

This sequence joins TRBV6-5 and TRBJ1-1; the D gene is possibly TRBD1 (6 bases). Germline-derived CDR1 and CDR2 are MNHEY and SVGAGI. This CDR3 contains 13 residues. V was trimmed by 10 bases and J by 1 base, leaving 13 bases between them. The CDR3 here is CATMDRTNTEAFF. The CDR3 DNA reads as TGTGCCACTATGGACAGAACGAACACTGAAGCTTTCTTT.

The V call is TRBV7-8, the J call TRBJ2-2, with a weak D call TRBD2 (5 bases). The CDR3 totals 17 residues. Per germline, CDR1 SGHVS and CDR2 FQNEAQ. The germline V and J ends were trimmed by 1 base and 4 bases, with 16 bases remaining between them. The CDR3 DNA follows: TGTGCCAGCAGCTTAGGTGGAGGTCCCCCCGGCACCGGGGAGCTGTTTTTT. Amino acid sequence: CASSLGGGPPGTGELFF.

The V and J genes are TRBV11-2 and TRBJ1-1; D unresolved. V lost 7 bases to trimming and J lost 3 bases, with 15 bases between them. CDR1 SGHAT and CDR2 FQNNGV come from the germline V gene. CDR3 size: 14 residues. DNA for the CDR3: TGTGCCAGCAACTGGGGAGAGGTCGACACTGAAGCTTTCTTT. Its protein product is CASNWGEVDTEAFF. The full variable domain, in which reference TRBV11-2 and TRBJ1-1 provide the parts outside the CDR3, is EAGVAQSPRYKIIEKRQSVAFWCNPISGHATLYWYQQILGQGPKLLIQFQNNGVVDDSQLPKDRFSAERLKGVDSTLKIQPAKLEDSAVYLCASNWGEVDTEAFFGQGTRLTVV.

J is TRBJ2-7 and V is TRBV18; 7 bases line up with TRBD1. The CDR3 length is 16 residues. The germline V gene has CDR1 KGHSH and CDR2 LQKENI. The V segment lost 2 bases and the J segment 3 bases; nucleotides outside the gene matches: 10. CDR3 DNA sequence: TGTGCCAGCTCACCAACAAGGCAGGCAGGGGGCTACGAGCAGTACTTC. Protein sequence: CASSPTRQAGGYEQYF.

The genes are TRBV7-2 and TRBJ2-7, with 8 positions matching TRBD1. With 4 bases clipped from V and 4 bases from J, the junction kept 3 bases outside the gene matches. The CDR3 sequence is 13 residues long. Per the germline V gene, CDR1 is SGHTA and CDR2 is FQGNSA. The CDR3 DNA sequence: TGTGCCAGCAGCTCGGGACAGGATTACGAGCAGTACTTC. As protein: CASSSGQDYEQYF.

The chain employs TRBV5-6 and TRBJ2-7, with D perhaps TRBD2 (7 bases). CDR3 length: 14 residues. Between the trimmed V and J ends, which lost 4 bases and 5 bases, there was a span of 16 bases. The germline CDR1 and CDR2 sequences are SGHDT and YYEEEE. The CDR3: CASSGAGALHEQYF. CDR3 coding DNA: TGTGCCAGCAGCGGCGCGGGGGCATTACACGAGCAGTACTTC.

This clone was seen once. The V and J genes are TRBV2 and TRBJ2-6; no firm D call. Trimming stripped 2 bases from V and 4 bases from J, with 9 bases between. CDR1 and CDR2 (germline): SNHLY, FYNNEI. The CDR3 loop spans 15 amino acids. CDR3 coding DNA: TGTGCCAGCAGTGAACACCAGGCAGGGGCCAACGTCCTGACTTTC. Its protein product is CASSEHQAGANVLTF.

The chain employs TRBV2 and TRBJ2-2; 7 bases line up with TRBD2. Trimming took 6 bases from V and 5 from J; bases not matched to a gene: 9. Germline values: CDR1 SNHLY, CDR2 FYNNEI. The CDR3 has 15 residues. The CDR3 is CASSVTSSRTGELFF. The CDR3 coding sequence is TGTGCCAGCAGCGTGACTAGCTCTCGAACCGGGGAGCTGTTTTTT. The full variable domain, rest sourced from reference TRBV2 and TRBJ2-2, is EPEVTQTPSHQVTQMGQEVILRCVPISNHLYFYWYRQILGQKVEFLVSFYNNEISEKSEIFDDQFSVERPDGSNFTLKIRSTKLEDSAMYFCASSVTSSRTGELFFGEGSRLTVL.

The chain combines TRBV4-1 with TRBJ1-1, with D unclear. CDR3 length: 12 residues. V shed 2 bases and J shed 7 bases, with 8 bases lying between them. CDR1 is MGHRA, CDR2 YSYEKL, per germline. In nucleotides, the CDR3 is TGCGCCAGCAGCCAAACTGGGAGTGAAGCTTTCTTT. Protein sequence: CASSQTGSEAFF.

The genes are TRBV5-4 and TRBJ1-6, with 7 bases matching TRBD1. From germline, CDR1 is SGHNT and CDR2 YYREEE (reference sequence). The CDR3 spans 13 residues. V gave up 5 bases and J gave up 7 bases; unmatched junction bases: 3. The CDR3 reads CASSRDRNSPLHF. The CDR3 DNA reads TGTGCCAGCAGTCGGGACAGAAATTCACCCCTCCACTTT.

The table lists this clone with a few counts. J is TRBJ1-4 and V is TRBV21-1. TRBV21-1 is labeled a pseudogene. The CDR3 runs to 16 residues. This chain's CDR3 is CASSPPAGVTNEKLFF. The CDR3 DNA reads TGTGCCAGCAGCCCCCCGGCGGGGGTAACTAATGAAAAACTGTTTTTT.

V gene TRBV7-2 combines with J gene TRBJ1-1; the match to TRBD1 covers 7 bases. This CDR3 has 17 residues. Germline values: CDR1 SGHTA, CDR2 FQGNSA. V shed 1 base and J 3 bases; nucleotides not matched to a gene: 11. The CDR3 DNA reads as TGTGCCAGCAGCTTAGTGGGGGCAGGGGGGATTCACACTGAAGCTTTCTTT. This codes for CASSLVGAGGIHTEAFF.

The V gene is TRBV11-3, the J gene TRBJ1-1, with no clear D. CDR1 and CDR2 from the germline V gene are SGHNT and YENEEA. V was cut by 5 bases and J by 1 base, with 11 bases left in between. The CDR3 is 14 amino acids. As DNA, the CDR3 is TGTGCCAGCAGCCCTACGACGGGGAACACTGAAGCTTTCTTT. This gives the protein CASSPTTGNTEAFF.

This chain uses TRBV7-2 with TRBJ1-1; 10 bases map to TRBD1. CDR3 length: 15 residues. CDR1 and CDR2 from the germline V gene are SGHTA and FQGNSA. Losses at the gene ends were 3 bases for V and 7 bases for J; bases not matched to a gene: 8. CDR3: CASSFFGTGEVEAFF. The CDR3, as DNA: TGTGCCAGCAGCTTCTTTGGGACAGGGGAAGTTGAAGCTTTCTTT.

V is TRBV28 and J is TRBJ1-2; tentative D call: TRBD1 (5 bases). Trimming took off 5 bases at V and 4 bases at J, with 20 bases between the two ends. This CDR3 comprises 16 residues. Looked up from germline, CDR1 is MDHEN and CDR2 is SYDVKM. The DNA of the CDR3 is TGTGCCAGCAGTCCCGGGGGGGGAGGTCCTGGCTATGGCTACACCTTC. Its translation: CASSPGGGGPGYGYTF.

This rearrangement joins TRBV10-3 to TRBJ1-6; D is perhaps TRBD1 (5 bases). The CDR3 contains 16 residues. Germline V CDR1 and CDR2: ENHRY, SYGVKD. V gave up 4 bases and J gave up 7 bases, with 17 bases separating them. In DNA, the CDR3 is TGTGCCATCAGTGGCTGGGGCGGGACCCCAAATTCACCCCTCCACTTT. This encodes CAISGWGGTPNSPLHF.

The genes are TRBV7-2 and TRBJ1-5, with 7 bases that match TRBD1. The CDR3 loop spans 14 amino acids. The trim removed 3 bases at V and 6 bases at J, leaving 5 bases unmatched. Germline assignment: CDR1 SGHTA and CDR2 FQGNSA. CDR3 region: CASSLRQGSQPQHF. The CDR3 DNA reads TGTGCCAGCAGCTTGAGACAGGGCAGTCAGCCCCAGCATTTT.

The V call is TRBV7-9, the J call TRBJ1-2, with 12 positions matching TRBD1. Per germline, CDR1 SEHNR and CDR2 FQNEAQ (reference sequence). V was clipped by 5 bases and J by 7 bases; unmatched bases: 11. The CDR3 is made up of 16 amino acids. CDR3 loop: CASSPDAGQGASGYTF. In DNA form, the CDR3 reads TGTGCCAGCAGCCCGGACGCGGGACAGGGGGCCTCTGGCTACACCTTC.

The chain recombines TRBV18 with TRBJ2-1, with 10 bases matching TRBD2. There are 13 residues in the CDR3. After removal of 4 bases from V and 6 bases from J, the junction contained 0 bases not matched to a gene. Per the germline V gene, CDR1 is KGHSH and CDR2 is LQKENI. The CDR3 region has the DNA TGTGCCAGCTCACGGACTAGCGGCAATGAGCAGTTCTTC. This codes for CASSRTSGNEQFF.

The CDR3 loop is CASSFPGTPTEAFF. CDR3 DNA sequence: TGTGCCAGCAGCTTCCCCGGGACACCCACTGAAGCTTTCTTT. The chain uses TRBV7-9 and TRBJ1-1; D perhaps matches TRBD1 (6 bases). Between the trimmed V and J ends, which lost 3 bases and 4 bases, there was a span of 12 bases. The CDR3 length is 14 residues. Germline V gene data show CDR1 as SEHNR and CDR2 as FQNEAQ (reference sequence).

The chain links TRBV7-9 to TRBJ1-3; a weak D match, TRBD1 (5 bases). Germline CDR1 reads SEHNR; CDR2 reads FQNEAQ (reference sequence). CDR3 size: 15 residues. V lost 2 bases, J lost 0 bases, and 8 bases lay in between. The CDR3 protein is CASSLQGPSGNTIYF. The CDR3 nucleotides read TGTGCCAGCAGCTTACAGGGTCCCTCTGGAAACACCATATATTTT.